This TCR beta chain was sequenced during a study of HIV-infected patients and healthy controls. For the study at large: Viral load fell to undetectable in 11 of 16 patients by the second blood draw.

Antiretroviral therapy had run roughly three months, about 14 weeks, before follow-up blood collection. Whole blood was used without fractionation, so all unsorted peripheral T cells were included. The CDR3 loop spans 13 amino acids. The germline gives CDR1 SGHTA, CDR2 FQGNSA. With V trimmed by 6 bases and J by 5 bases, 5 bases remained unmatched. Alpha and beta constant-region primers primed reverse transcription of around 500 ng RNA. Each of the alpha and beta chains got its own library through chain-specific third strand synthesis with indices. TCRdb reprocessed the 5' RACE reads with MiXCR, giving one entry per CDR3 protein. The sample has 3,500 to 5,500 distinct CDR3 sequences; more than 5.5% are singletons. By sample fraction, this clonotype is medium-sized.

The sample in question was blood, obtained during antiretroviral therapy. V is TRBV7-2 and J is TRBJ1-1; 8 nucleotides match TRBD1. The source of this sequence is an adult with HIV infection. CDR3 sequence reads: CASRQTGGTEAFF. Here the CDR3 DNA reads TGTGCCAGCAGGCAAACAGGGGGAACTGAAGCTTTCTTT.